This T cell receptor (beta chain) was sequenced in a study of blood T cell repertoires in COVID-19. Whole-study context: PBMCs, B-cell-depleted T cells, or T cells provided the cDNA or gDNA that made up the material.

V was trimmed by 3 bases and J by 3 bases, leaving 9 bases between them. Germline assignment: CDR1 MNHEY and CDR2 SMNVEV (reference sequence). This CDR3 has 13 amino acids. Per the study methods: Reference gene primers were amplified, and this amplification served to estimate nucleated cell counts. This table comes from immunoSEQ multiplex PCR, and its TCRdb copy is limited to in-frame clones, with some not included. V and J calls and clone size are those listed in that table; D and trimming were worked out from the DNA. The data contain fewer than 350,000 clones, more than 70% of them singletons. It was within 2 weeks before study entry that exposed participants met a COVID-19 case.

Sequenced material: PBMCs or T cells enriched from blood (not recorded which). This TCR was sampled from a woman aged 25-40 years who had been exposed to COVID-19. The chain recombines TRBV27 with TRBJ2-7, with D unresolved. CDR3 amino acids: CASSLARGYEQYF. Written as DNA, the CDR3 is TGTGCCAGCAGTTTGGCCAGAGGCTACGAGCAGTACTTC.